Following are 17 T cell receptor beta chains from one sample sequenced in a study of OX40 agonist ivuxolimab in advanced cancers. The table came from immunoSEQ multiplex PCR; TCRdb's copy has only in-frame clones and leaves some out. This table has about 80,000 clones, 92% appearing once. Specimen: CD4+ or CD8+ T cells sorted from blood, collected in a trial of the OX40 agonist ivuxolimab. The receptors stem from an adult with an advanced solid tumor such as melanoma, head and neck, liver or kidney cancer.

This clone was counted once. The CDR3 DNA follows: TGCGCCAGCAGACCTACTAGCGGGGGTTACGAGCAGTACTTC. Translating gives CASRPTSGGYEQYF. The V call is TRBV5-1, the J call TRBJ2-7, with TRBD2 identical over 11 bases. CDR1 and CDR2 (germline): SGHRS, YFSETQ. With 5 bases clipped from V and 4 bases from J, the junction kept 5 bases outside the gene matches. This CDR3 has 14 residues.

V gene TRBV7-9 combines with J gene TRBJ1-2; 8 nucleotides agree with TRBD1. Germline V lookup: CDR1 SEHNR, CDR2 FQNEAQ (reference sequence). The CDR3 consists of 17 residues. J gave up 4 bases and V 1 base, and 11 bases lay outside the gene matches. This chain's CDR3 is CASSLVGQATPIYGYTF. For the CDR3, the DNA is TGTGCCAGCAGCTTAGTGGGACAGGCCACTCCAATCTATGGCTACACCTTC.

The rearrangement links TRBV5-6 to TRBJ1-5, with D maybe TRBD1 (6 bases). The CDR3 sequence is 15 residues long. Trimming removed 2 bases from V and 4 bases from J, with 13 bases in between. Looked up from germline, CDR1 is SGHDT and CDR2 is YYEEEE. The CDR3 protein is CASSFGTGQNQPQHF. CDR3 DNA sequence: TGTGCCAGCAGCTTTGGTACAGGGCAGAATCAGCCCCAGCATTTT. Drawing the rest from reference TRBV5-6 and TRBJ1-5, the complete variable domain is DAGVTQSPTHLIKTRGQQVTLRCSPKSGHDTVSWYQQALGQGPQFIFQYYEEEERQRGNFPDRFSGHQFPNYSSELNVNALLLGDSALYLCASSFGTGQNQPQHFGDGTRLSIL.

The chain uses TRBV5-5 and TRBJ1-1; possible D gene TRBD1, 5 bases. This CDR3 comprises 19 residues. Deletions cut 7 bases from V and 1 base from J, with 29 bases between. Germline V lookup: CDR1 SGHKS, CDR2 YYEKEE (reference sequence). CDR3: CASLPLGGRGEGGNTEAFF. Here the CDR3 DNA reads TGTGCCAGCCTTCCTTTAGGCGGTAGAGGGGAAGGCGGGAACACTGAAGCTTTCTTT.

For the CDR3, the DNA is TGCGCCAGCAGTGAGTCAAGTGAGCAGTTCTTC. As protein: CASSESSEQFF. The chain uses TRBV10-1 and TRBJ2-1, with D unresolved. The germline V gene encodes CDR1 WNHNN and CDR2 SYGVQD (reference sequence). The CDR3 extends over 11 amino acids. Between the trimmed V and J ends, which lost 0 bases and 9 bases, there was a span of 3 bases.

The chain couples TRBV5-1 to TRBJ2-7, with 8 bases fitting TRBD1. This CDR3 has 14 residues. Per the germline V gene, CDR1 is SGHRS and CDR2 is YFSETQ. The ends lost 5 bases at V and 1 base at J; junction bases unmatched: 5. CDR3 DNA sequence: TGCGCCAGCAGTTTACAGGGGGATTCCTACGAGCAGTACTTC. Translating it yields CASSLQGDSYEQYF.

This chain joins TRBV7-9 and TRBJ2-3; 15 bases map to TRBD2. The CDR3 has 15 amino acids. Germline CDR1 and CDR2: SEHNR and FQNEAQ (reference sequence). J lost 5 bases, V lost 4 bases, and 1 base had no gene match. Here the CDR3 DNA reads TGTGCCAGCAGCTGGACTAGCGGGGGGGGAGATACGCAGTATTTT. This codes for CASSWTSGGGDTQYF.

The V and J genes are TRBV30 and TRBJ1-1; D perhaps matches TRBD1 (5 bases). Trimming cost V 3 bases and J 5 bases, with 10 bases left between them. CDR1 is GTSNPN, CDR2 SVGIG, per germline (reference sequence). There are 12 residues in the CDR3. For the CDR3, the DNA is TGTGCCTGGAGCCCGGACAAGACTGAAGCTTTCTTT. This translates into CAWSPDKTEAFF.

The chain uses TRBV4-1 and TRBJ2-7, with 7 bases fitting TRBD1. The V segment lost 4 bases and the J segment 2 bases; nucleotides outside the gene matches: 8. This CDR3 is built from 15 residues. Per the germline V gene, CDR1 is MGHRA and CDR2 is YSYEKL. CDR3 sequence: CASSPKSGGPYEQYF. The CDR3 DNA reads as TGCGCCAGCAGCCCTAAATCAGGGGGTCCCTACGAGCAGTACTTC.

The gene calls are TRBV12-5 and TRBJ1-1, with 7 bases aligning to TRBD1. V lost 6 bases, J lost 0 bases, and 10 bases stayed unmatched. The V gene's germline CDR1 is LGHNT and CDR2 FRNRAP. This CDR3 comprises 16 residues. CDR3: CASGRFPGQMNTEAFF. The CDR3 nucleotides read TGTGCTAGTGGCCGATTTCCGGGACAGATGAACACTGAAGCTTTCTTT.

The chain is built from TRBV16 and TRBJ2-3; 10 bases agree with TRBD2. The CDR3 length is 16 residues. V gave up 0 bases and J gave up 3 bases; unmatched junction bases: 3. The V gene's germline CDR1 is KGHSY and CDR2 FQNENV. CDR3 bases: TGTGCCAGCAGCCAATCGATTAGCGGGGGGACAGATACGCAGTATTTT. Its translation is CASSQSISGGTDTQYF.

The count of this clone is one. The genes are TRBV7-8 and TRBJ2-1, with D possibly TRBD2 on 6 matching bases. Trimming removed 3 bases from V and 4 bases from J, with 10 bases in between. This CDR3 is 14 amino acids long. Germline V gene lookup returns CDR1 SGHVS and CDR2 FQNEAQ. CDR3 coding DNA: TGTGCCAGCAGCTTGCACGGGGGTTACAATGAGCAGTTCTTC. Its protein is CASSLHGGYNEQFF. The full variable domain, with the rest looked up from reference TRBV7-8 and TRBJ2-1, is GAGVSQSPRYKVAKRGQDVALRCDPISGHVSLFWYQQALGQGPEFLTYFQNEAQLDKSGLPSDRFFAERPEGSVSTLKIQRTQQEDSAVYLCASSLHGGYNEQFFGPGTRLTVL.

This rearrangement joins TRBV5-1 to TRBJ2-2, with 7 nucleotides matching TRBD2. V dropped 4 bases and J dropped 4; count of bases not matched to a gene: 10. Germline loops: CDR1 SGHRS, CDR2 YFSETQ. The length of the CDR3 is 16 residues. Here the CDR3 DNA reads TGCGCCAGCAGCCCGAGCGGGGTGGTAGGCACCGGGGAGCTGTTTTTT. Translated, it gives CASSPSGVVGTGELFF.

V gene TRBV7-9 combines with J gene TRBJ1-2; tentatively, D is TRBD1 (6 bases). In germline, CDR1 is SEHNR, CDR2 FQNEAQ (reference sequence). The V gene lost 5 bases and the J gene lost 4 bases, with 11 bases spanning the gap. CDR3 length: 13 amino acids. As DNA, the CDR3 is TGTGCCAGCAGCGCGGACAGTCTCTATGGCTACACCTTC. Protein product: CASSADSLYGYTF.

The rearrangement uses TRBV11-2 and TRBJ1-4, with TRBD1 as a possible D gene (5 bases). V lost 4 bases, J lost 8 bases, and 17 bases lay in between. CDR3 length: 15 residues. Germline V gene lookup returns CDR1 SGHAT and CDR2 FQNNGV. The CDR3 region is CASSSEGLFPEKLFF. The CDR3 coding sequence is TGTGCCAGCAGCTCGGAGGGACTCTTTCCGGAAAAACTGTTTTTT.

This clone was detected once. The gene calls are TRBV15 and TRBJ2-5; no clear D. The CDR3 contains 12 residues. Germline V gene data show CDR1 as LNHNV and CDR2 as YYDKDF (reference sequence). Trimming cost V 6 bases and J 5 bases, with 10 bases left between them. The CDR3 DNA is TGTGCCACCAGAGAAGCTGGTGAGACCCAGTACTTC. Translation: CATREAGETQYF.

The chain couples TRBV5-1 to TRBJ1-1; no reliable D call. This CDR3 has 14 amino acids. The V gene's germline CDR1 is SGHRS and CDR2 YFSETQ. Trimming stripped 4 bases from V and 6 bases from J, with 16 bases between. The chain's CDR3 is CASSPLLNTPEAFF. CDR3 nucleotides: TGCGCCAGCAGCCCCCTACTCAATACCCCTGAAGCTTTCTTT.